This T cell receptor (beta chain) was captured by sequencing in a study of OX40 agonist ivuxolimab in advanced cancers. About the study: Patients with hepatocellular carcinoma, melanoma, renal cell or head and neck cancer made up the dose-escalation patients. General observations from the study: It was also the case that some nonresponders had low normalized T-cell clonal expansion. Individuals who were partial responders at 0.1-3.0 mg/kg had clonal expansion that ranked among the lowest.

Of note for this clone: What it recognizes is unknown.

Produced via immunoSEQ multiplex PCR; TCRdb's table is partial and in-frame only. The table has about 84,000 clones, approximately 88% seen once. CDR3 size: 15 residues. Germline CDR1 SGHRS, CDR2 YFSETQ. J gave up 4 bases and V 7 bases, and 10 bases lay outside the gene matches. Source: CD4+ or CD8+ T cells sorted from blood, taken in a trial of the OX40 agonist ivuxolimab. This chain links TRBV5-1 with TRBJ2-2, with 7 bases lining up with TRBD1. The receptor was isolated from an adult with an advanced solid tumor such as melanoma, head and neck, liver or kidney cancer. CDR3 sequence reads: CASHWRAGGTGELFF. CDR3 coding DNA: TGCGCCAGCCATTGGCGGGCAGGGGGCACCGGGGAGCTGTTTTTT. Supplemented by reference TRBV5-1 and TRBJ2-2, the full variable domain reads KAGVTQTPRYLIKTRGQQVTLSCSPISGHRSVSWYQQTPGQGLQFLFEYFSETQRNKGNFPGRFSGRQFSNSRSEMNVSTLELGDSALYLCASHWRAGGTGELFFGEGSRLTVL.